Following are 31 T cell receptor beta chains from one sample sequenced in a study of blood T cell repertoires in COVID-19. Produced via immunoSEQ multiplex PCR; TCRdb's table is partial and in-frame only. This sample has about 380,000 clones, with roughly 90% found just once. Sequenced sample: PBMCs or T cells enriched from blood (not recorded which). Source of these receptors: a woman younger than 45 who had recovered from COVID-19.

The chain links TRBV27 to TRBJ2-7; 7 bases match TRBD1. The CDR3 totals 13 residues. Germline-derived CDR1 and CDR2 are MNHEY and SMNVEV (reference sequence). V was clipped by 5 bases and J by 2 bases; unmatched bases: 3. The CDR3 loop is CASSGDRTYEQYF. The CDR3 DNA reads as TGTGCCAGCAGTGGGGACAGAACCTACGAGCAGTACTTC.

The J gene is TRBJ1-1, the V gene TRBV7-2, with D maybe TRBD1 (5 bases). Germline CDR1 SGHTA, CDR2 FQGNSA. This CDR3 is built from 14 residues. V was cut by 5 bases and J by 3 bases, with 13 bases left in between. The CDR3 loop reads CASSQGAGYTEAFF. For the CDR3, the DNA is TGTGCCAGCAGCCAAGGGGCAGGGTACACTGAAGCTTTCTTT.

The J gene is TRBJ2-4, the V gene TRBV3-1 (or the pseudogene TRBV3-2); 8 bases are shared with TRBD2. Per germline, CDR1 LGHDT and CDR2 YNNKEL (reference sequence). The V and J ends lost 5 bases and 6 bases, in that order; junction bases with no gene match: 6. The CDR3 loop spans 14 amino acids. CDR3 sequence: CASSTGTRLNIQYF. The CDR3 DNA reads as TGTGCCAGCAGCACGGGGACTAGACTAAACATTCAGTACTTC.

This clone was seen once. The CDR3 reads CASSLGQGPNYGYTF. The CDR3 DNA is TGCGCCAGCAGCCTTGGACAGGGACCTAACTATGGCTACACCTTC. This chain joins TRBV4-1 and TRBJ1-2, with 8 bases fitting TRBD1. The V segment lost 4 bases and the J segment 0 bases; nucleotides outside the gene matches: 4. Germline-derived CDR1 and CDR2 are MGHRA and YSYEKL. The CDR3 is 15 amino acids.

The genes are TRBV19 and TRBJ2-7, with no clear D. V was pared by 6 bases and J by 1 base, with 10 bases between. This CDR3 has 13 amino acids. The germline CDR1 and CDR2 sequences are LNHDA and SQIVND (reference sequence). Here the CDR3 DNA reads TGTGCCAGTAGGAACCTAGATTCCTACGAGCAGTACTTC. This translates into CASRNLDSYEQYF.

The chain uses TRBV10-3 and TRBJ2-7; D remains unclear. Germline V gives CDR1 ENHRY, CDR2 SYGVKD. The V end was cut by 9 bases, the J end by 0 bases, with 9 bases between. This CDR3 contains 12 residues. CDR3 nucleotide sequence: TGTGCCATAGCCCGAAACTCCTACGAGCAGTACTTC. It translates to CAIARNSYEQYF.

The chain couples TRBV25-1 to TRBJ1-2; maybe TRBD1 (5 bases). V was clipped by 2 bases and J by 4 bases, with 11 bases between them. CDR3 length: 14 amino acids. Germline CDR1 reads MGHDK; CDR2 reads SYGVNS. Written as DNA, the CDR3 is TGTGCCAGCAGTGAAGCCGGGGGTTCCTATGGCTACACCTTC. Its protein product is CASSEAGGSYGYTF.

This sequence joins TRBV28 and TRBJ2-4; TRBD1 agrees at 8 bases. The junction had 5 bases not matched to a gene; V was cut back by 6 bases and J by 7 bases. This CDR3 spans 13 amino acids. Germline lookup yields CDR1 MDHEN and CDR2 SYDVKM. The CDR3: CASRDRVRNIQYF. Written as DNA, the CDR3 is TGTGCCAGCAGGGACAGGGTAAGGAACATTCAGTACTTC. Drawing the rest from reference TRBV28 and TRBJ2-4, the complete variable domain is DVKVTQSSRYLVKRTGEKVFLECVQDMDHENMFWYRQDPGLGLRLIYFSYDVKMKEKGDIPEGYSVSREKKERFSLILESASTNQTSMYLCASRDRVRNIQYFGAGTRLSVL.

The chain recombines TRBV5-1 with TRBJ2-5; TRBD1 aligns across 7 bases. There are 14 residues in the CDR3. V was clipped by 4 bases and J by 3 bases; unmatched bases: 6. Germline CDR1 reads SGHRS; CDR2 reads YFSETQ. CDR3 residues: CASSILGTEETQYF. For the CDR3, the DNA is TGCGCCAGCAGCATCTTAGGGACAGAAGAGACCCAGTACTTC.

This chain uses TRBV5-1 with TRBJ2-5; 9 nucleotides agree with TRBD2. CDR3 length: 16 amino acids. With 3 bases clipped from V and 0 bases from J, the junction kept 6 bases outside the gene matches. Germline V gene lookup returns CDR1 SGHRS and CDR2 YFSETQ. This CDR3 is CASSSMRGGNQETQYF. The CDR3 region has the DNA TGCGCCAGCAGCTCCATGCGGGGGGGGAACCAAGAGACCCAGTACTTC.

To note about this clone: Sequence at one end of the junction differs from germline and may be a read error. The chain employs TRBV20-1 and TRBJ2-5, with D possibly matching TRBD2 (5 bases). Germline CDR1 is DFQATT and CDR2 is SNEGSKA (reference sequence). CDR3 size: 10 residues. This CDR3 reads CSPSRETQYF. The CDR3 DNA follows: TGCAGTCCTAGCCGGGAGACCCAGTACTTC.

The genes are TRBV2 and TRBJ2-1; perhaps TRBD1 as D (6 bases). Germline CDR1 SNHLY, CDR2 FYNNEI. The CDR3 is 13 amino acids. V shed 6 bases and J shed 7 bases, with 13 bases lying between them. Here the CDR3 DNA reads TGTGCCAGCAGCATCAACAGGGATAATGAGCAGTTCTTC. Its protein is CASSINRDNEQFF.

The rearrangement uses TRBV11-1 and TRBJ1-3; unclear D gene. V lost 6 bases and J lost 4, with 19 bases in between. The CDR3 covers 16 residues. Germline V gives CDR1 SGHAT, CDR2 FQDESV (reference sequence). CDR3 loop: CASSHSRMGDGNTIYF. The DNA of the CDR3 is TGTGCCAGCAGTCATTCCCGAATGGGCGACGGAAACACCATATATTTT.

The chain employs TRBV28 and TRBJ1-4; TRBD1 aligns across 8 bases. Looked up from germline, CDR1 is MDHEN and CDR2 is SYDVKM. Germline trimming cut 6 bases from V and 3 bases from J; bases unmatched to any gene: 6. The CDR3 consists of 15 residues. CDR3 bases: TGTGCCAGCAGCCCCCTGGACAGGGCTAATGAAAAACTGTTTTTT. This encodes CASSPLDRANEKLFF.

The V and J genes are TRBV6-1 and TRBJ2-7; 9 bases fit TRBD2. The CDR3 is 14 residues long. The V gene end was trimmed by 3 bases and the J gene end by 5 bases; junction bases not matched to a gene: 5. Germline CDR1 and CDR2: MNHNS and SASEGT. This CDR3 reads CASSEWLAGNEQYF. CDR3 DNA: TGTGCCAGCAGTGAGTGGCTAGCGGGAAACGAGCAGTACTTC.

CDR3 nucleotide sequence: TGCGCCAGCAGCCAAGTAGCGGGGACTACAGATACGCAGTATTTT. Its translation is CASSQVAGTTDTQYF. The rearrangement links TRBV4-1 to TRBJ2-3; 8 nucleotides align to TRBD2. Germline V lookup: CDR1 MGHRA, CDR2 YSYEKL. This CDR3 spans 15 amino acids. Trimming at V came to 1 base and at J to 3 bases, leaving 3 bases not matched to a gene.

V usage is TRBV28 and J usage is TRBJ1-4, with D tentatively TRBD1 (5 bases). The CDR3 loop spans 17 amino acids. Deletions cut 1 base from V and 5 bases from J, with 17 bases between. Germline-derived CDR1 and CDR2 are MDHEN and SYDVKM. The CDR3 DNA reads as TGTGCCAGCAGTTTATTGGGGGGTTGGGGGGAAAATGAAAAACTGTTTTTT. Amino acids: CASSLLGGWGENEKLFF.

The gene calls are TRBV6-5 and TRBJ1-5; D call uncertain. The CDR3 is made up of 16 amino acids. CDR1 and CDR2 (germline): MNHEY, SVGAGI. The V end was cut by 0 bases, the J end by 6 bases, with 15 bases between. For the CDR3, the DNA is TGTGCCAGCAGTTACTCGAGGCCTGTCTTGGGTCAGCCCCAGCATTTT. It yields the protein CASSYSRPVLGQPQHF.

V usage is TRBV13 and J usage is TRBJ2-7, with 8 positions matching TRBD2. Germline-derived CDR1 and CDR2 are PRHDT and FYEKMQ (reference sequence). CDR3 length equals 13 residues. V lost 7 bases to trimming and J lost 4 bases; unmatched junction nucleotides: 6. CDR3 residues: CASKAGAGYEQYF. The DNA for the CDR3 is TGTGCCAGCAAAGCGGGGGCAGGGTACGAGCAGTACTTC.

The rearrangement uses TRBV7-6 and TRBJ1-6; 8 bases match TRBD1. The germline V gene encodes CDR1 SGHVS and CDR2 FNYEAQ. V lost 4 bases and J lost 5; bases outside the gene matches: 4. The CDR3 runs 15 residues. Written as DNA, the CDR3 is TGTGCCAGCAGCTCCTGGACAGGGAATAATTCACCCCTCCACTTT. Its translation is CASSSWTGNNSPLHF.

The chain links TRBV30 to TRBJ2-5, with D possibly TRBD2 on 6 matching bases. V was shortened by 3 bases and J by 2 bases, with 10 bases between the two germline ends. Germline V gene sequence: CDR1 GTSNPN, CDR2 SVGIG (reference sequence). The CDR3 runs to 13 residues. The CDR3 DNA reads as TGTGCCTGGAGCCACGGGACTCAAGAGACCCAGTACTTC. Residues: CAWSHGTQETQYF. The entire variable domain, with the rest obtained from reference TRBV30 and TRBJ2-5, is as follows: SQTIHQWPATLVQPVGSPLSLECTVEGTSNPNLYWYRQAAGRGLQLLFYSVGIGQISSEVPQNLSASRPQDRQFILSSKKLLLSDSGFYLCAWSHGTQETQYFGPGTRLLVL.

This clone was counted at least ten times. The rearrangement uses TRBV2 and TRBJ1-1, with 9 bases that match TRBD1. The V gene end was trimmed by 10 bases and the J gene end by 0 bases; junction bases not matched to a gene: 6. Germline CDR1 SNHLY, CDR2 FYNNEI. CDR3 length equals 14 residues. CDR3 DNA sequence: TGTGCCACCAACACAGGGGGCATGAACACTGAAGCTTTCTTT. As protein: CATNTGGMNTEAFF.

The CDR3 bases are TGCGCCAGCAGCTTGCTCGGGGGCACAGATACGCAGTATTTT. The encoded protein is CASSLLGGTDTQYF. The rearrangement links TRBV5-1 to TRBJ2-3; perhaps TRBD2 as D (5 bases). With 1 base removed from V and 1 base from J, the gap between germline ends came to 7 bases. From germline, CDR1 is SGHRS and CDR2 YFSETQ. CDR3 length equals 14 residues.

A word on this clone: The sample carries other DNA sequences with the same CDR3. The rearrangement joins TRBV20-1 to TRBJ2-7; maybe TRBD1 (6 bases). Trimming took 6 bases from V and 3 from J, leaving 9 bases between them. Germline CDR1 is DFQATT and CDR2 is SNEGSKA (reference sequence). The CDR3 spans 11 residues. CDR3 residues: CSAEQGYEQYF. CDR3 DNA sequence: TGCAGTGCGGAACAGGGCTACGAGCAGTACTTC.

This chain joins TRBV7-9 and TRBJ2-3; TRBD1 might be the D (6 bases). Germline values: CDR1 SEHNR, CDR2 FQNEAQ (reference sequence). V was cut by 4 bases and J by 5 bases, with 19 bases left in between. The length of the CDR3 is 16 residues. The CDR3 nucleotides read TGTGCCAGCAGCTCAAGATACAGGGCGAGGGGAGATACGCAGTATTTT. This sequence encodes CASSSRYRARGDTQYF. Combining the CDR3 with reference TRBV7-9 and TRBJ2-3 gives the whole variable domain DTGVSQNPRHKITKRGQNVTFRCDPISEHNRLYWYRQTLGQGPEFLTYFQNEAQLEKSRLLSDRFSAERPKGSFSTLEIQRTEQGDSAMYLCASSSRYRARGDTQYFGPGTRLTVL.

The CDR3 region is CASMQGQGYHLAKNIQYF. In DNA form, the CDR3 reads TGTGCCAGCATGCAGGGACAGGGTTACCATCTAGCCAAAAACATTCAGTACTTC. V is TRBV12-1 and J is TRBJ2-4; no DNA check was done on the table's D call, TRBD1. TRBV12-1 is a recognized pseudogene. The CDR3 loop spans 18 amino acids.

The rearrangement links TRBV19 to TRBJ1-4; 10 nucleotides agree with TRBD1. The CDR3 contains 15 residues. Germline CDR1 LNHDA, CDR2 SQIVND (reference sequence). V dropped 4 bases and J dropped 7; count of bases not matched to a gene: 6. DNA of the CDR3: TGTGCCAGTAGTACTTGGACAGGGGGAGGTGAAAAACTGTTTTTT. Encoded protein: CASSTWTGGGEKLFF.

In its sample, this clone was seen a few times. The V gene is TRBV2, the J gene TRBJ2-1, with 12 positions matching TRBD2. Germline lookup yields CDR1 SNHLY and CDR2 FYNNEI. The CDR3 contains 16 residues. V lost 3 bases and J lost 2; bases outside the gene matches: 2. CDR3 in amino acids: CASSDGLAGTYNEQFF. The CDR3 DNA reads TGTGCCAGCAGTGATGGACTAGCGGGAACCTACAATGAGCAGTTCTTC.

The genes are TRBV19 and TRBJ1-2; weak D call: TRBD1 (5 bases). V lost 6 bases and J lost 3, with 20 bases in between. Germline CDR1 and CDR2: LNHDA and SQIVND (reference sequence). This CDR3 is built from 16 residues. The CDR3 here is CASRPLWAGRDYGYTF. Written as DNA, the CDR3 is TGTGCCAGTAGGCCCCTCTGGGCAGGGAGGGACTATGGCTACACCTTC.

The rearrangement links TRBV2 to TRBJ1-4; 9 bases align to TRBD1. This CDR3 comprises 14 residues. The V gene's germline CDR1 is SNHLY and CDR2 FYNNEI. V lost 7 bases to trimming and J lost 8 bases; unmatched junction nucleotides: 8. The CDR3 DNA reads as TGTGCCAGCACCGAGGGACAGGGAAGGGAAAAACTGTTTTTT. As protein: CASTEGQGREKLFF.

The chain joins TRBV9 to TRBJ2-5; 16 nucleotides match TRBD2. The CDR3 totals 17 residues. The V and J ends lost 4 bases and 5 bases, in that order; junction bases with no gene match: 8. Germline-derived CDR1 and CDR2 are SGDLS and YYNGEE. The CDR3 spells CASSPGTSGGVVETQYF. In DNA, the CDR3 is TGTGCCAGCAGCCCTGGGACTAGCGGGGGGGTGGTTGAGACCCAGTACTTC.